This T cell receptor (beta chain) is from a study of T cell repertoires in cytomegalovirus infection. General study results and limits: HLA-C-restricted CMV-specific TCR beta clonotypes prevailed in the ex vivo response. Frequencies of public TCR beta families were cumulated, and this identified carriers of CMV plus the relevant HLA.

One entry per CDR3 protein, called by TCRdb with MiXCR from the reads. This table has 250,000 to 300,000 distinct CDR3 sequences, 9.1% appearing once. The CDR3 has 17 amino acids. The germline CDR1 and CDR2 sequences are SGHVS and FQNEAQ. J was trimmed by 8 bases and V by 6 bases; bases with no gene match: 12. Concerning this clonotype itself: Its matching antigen is unknown.

The chain links TRBV7-8 to TRBJ2-1; 14 bases fit TRBD2. This receptor was identified in a human donor in good health (CMV status not recorded). Some clones in this sample may be carry-over from other donors' samples. The sequenced material came from PBMCs. CDR3 residues: CASRSGLAGGPGDEQFF. The CDR3 DNA reads as TGTGCCAGCAGATCCGGACTAGCGGGGGGCCCTGGGGATGAGCAGTTCTTC.